This TCR beta chain was sequenced in a study of cytotoxic CD8 clonotypes in ibrutinib-treated CLL. The overall study: Responses comprised some 24 partial and 2 complete; at median approximately 68 months, about 15 remained remitted and around 12 progressed. Once patients had received a median around 12 months of treatment, range 6 to 36, response samples were obtained. Sample averages reached 255,043 productive templates and some 94,000 productive rearrangements.

General study findings and limits: Upon ibrutinib response clonality rose, and upon progression it fell back toward baseline.

This CDR3 is 14 amino acids long. The V and J ends lost 9 bases and 4 bases, in that order; junction bases with no gene match: 6. Germline assignment: CDR1 LNHNV and CDR2 YYDKDF (reference sequence). This clone was seen only once. Antigen: not known. Assay used: immunoSEQ multiplex PCR; TCRdb lists only in-frame clones, some missing. The sample lists roughly 180,000 clones; about 72% were seen once. The sequencing here drew on PBMCs, taken after 24 months of ibrutinib treatment. The gene calls are TRBV15 and TRBJ2-5; 12 bases are shared with TRBD1. The origin of this receptor is a human donor with chronic lymphocytic leukemia. In nucleotides, the CDR3 is TGTGCCACGACCCGGGACAGGGGGCCAGAGACCCAGTACTTC. It translates to CATTRDRGPETQYF.